This T cell receptor beta chain was sequenced during a study of T-cell memory formation after mild COVID-19. Germline values: CDR1 LGHNA, CDR2 YSLEER. CDR3 length: 16 amino acids. The J segment lost 2 bases and the V segment lost 3 bases, leaving 5 bases of the junction unmatched. TCRdb ran MiXCR on the 5' RACE reads and lists one entry per CDR3 protein. The repertoire has roughly 190,000 distinct CDR3 sequences, approximately 16% of them found once; the top ten carry 2.4%. The source is an adult woman who had mild COVID-19 (a few samples of this study predate the infection). Cell type and time point are not known. The chain joins TRBV4-3 to TRBJ2-1, with TRBD2 identical over 9 bases. The sequenced material came from PBMCs or a T cell subset sorted from them (not recorded which). The CDR3 sequence: CASSQALAGTYNEQFF. The CDR3 DNA is TGCGCCAGCAGCCAGGCTCTAGCGGGGACCTACAATGAGCAGTTCTTC.